The 9 T cell receptor beta chains reported below all come from one sample, sequenced in a study of T cells after yellow fever vaccination. TCRdb independently ran MiXCR on the 5' RACE reads; one entry per CDR3 protein. The sample holds about 170,000 distinct CDR3 sequences, about 6% seen once. Sequenced material: CD4+ T cells sorted from PBMCs, taken on the day of the first yellow fever vaccination. The origin of the receptors is a young man who received the YFV17D yellow fever vaccine.

V and J are TRBV5-6 and TRBJ1-6; TRBD1 matches at 8 bases. V was clipped by 7 bases and J by 8 bases; unmatched bases: 11. The CDR3 consists of 15 residues. Germline V lookup: CDR1 SGHDT, CDR2 YYEEEE. CDR3 nucleotides: TGTGCCAGCCCCGAACCGGGACAGGTCCATTCACCCCTCCACTTT. Translated: CASPEPGQVHSPLHF.

The table lists this clonotype with many counts. The chain uses TRBV5-1 and TRBJ2-1, with no clear D. This CDR3 is built from 15 residues. Germline assignment: CDR1 SGHRS and CDR2 YFSETQ. The V end lost 4 bases, the J end lost 3 bases, and 14 bases lay between the germline ends. CDR3 DNA sequence: TGCGCCAGCAGCCCGGACCTAAGTAGCTACAATGAGCAGTTCTTC. Residues: CASSPDLSSYNEQFF.

The rearrangement uses TRBV4-2 and TRBJ2-1; 9 bases are shared with TRBD2. Germline loops: CDR1 LGHNA, CDR2 YNFKEQ. This CDR3 has 15 amino acids. V lost 3 bases to trimming and J lost 10 bases; unmatched junction nucleotides: 10. The CDR3 is CASSHAGGLLGEQFF. CDR3 nucleotides: TGTGCCAGCAGCCATGCGGGGGGGCTTTTGGGAGAGCAGTTCTTC.

There are many counts of this clonotype. CDR3: CSAAPGGNQPQHF. As DNA, the CDR3 is TGCAGCGCTGCCCCAGGGGGGAATCAGCCCCAGCATTTT. The V and J genes are TRBV29-1 and TRBJ1-5; 7 nucleotides line up with TRBD1. Per the germline V gene, CDR1 is SQVTM and CDR2 is ANQGSEA. Trimming at V came to 7 bases and at J to 4 bases, leaving 7 bases not matched to a gene. This CDR3 comprises 13 residues. Full variable domain (remainder filled in from reference TRBV29-1 and TRBJ1-5): SAVISQKPSRDICQRGTSLTIQCQVDSQVTMMFWYRQQPGQSLTLIATANQGSEATYESGFVIDKFPISRPNLTFSTLTVSNMSPEDSSIYLCSAAPGGNQPQHFGDGTRLSIL.

The sample holds many counts of this clonotype. The rearrangement uses TRBV5-1 and TRBJ2-7; D is unresolved. V dropped 4 bases and J dropped 2 bases, with 10 bases sitting between them. The germline CDR1 and CDR2 sequences are SGHRS and YFSETQ. The CDR3 runs 13 residues. The DNA for the CDR3 is TGCGCCAGCAGCGTTACTGAAACCTACGAGCAGTACTTC. Protein: CASSVTETYEQYF. The entire variable domain, with the rest obtained from reference TRBV5-1 and TRBJ2-7, is as follows: KAGVTQTPRYLIKTRGQQVTLSCSPISGHRSVSWYQQTPGQGLQFLFEYFSETQRNKGNFPGRFSGRQFSNSRSEMNVSTLELGDSALYLCASSVTETYEQYFGPGTRLTVT.

At least ten counts were recorded for this clonotype. V is TRBV5-1 and J is TRBJ2-3, with TRBD2 identical over 13 bases. V lost 4 bases to trimming and J lost 6 bases; unmatched junction nucleotides: 11. Germline CDR1 and CDR2: SGHRS and YFSETQ. The CDR3 is 17 amino acids. CDR3 in amino acids: CASSPGTSGAIWDTQYF. CDR3 nucleotides: TGCGCCAGCAGCCCCGGGACTAGCGGGGCCATTTGGGATACGCAGTATTTT.

This clonotype occurred many times. V is TRBV28 and J is TRBJ2-3; 7 bases are shared with TRBD2. The CDR3 covers 12 residues. In germline, CDR1 is MDHEN, CDR2 SYDVKM. The V and J ends lost 8 bases and 7 bases, in that order; junction bases with no gene match: 6. The CDR3 here is CASSVLANTQYF. CDR3 nucleotide sequence: TGTGCCAGCTCGGTACTAGCGAATACGCAGTATTTT.

The V and J genes are TRBV5-1 and TRBJ1-3; a possible D gene is TRBD1 (5 bases). The CDR3 is 15 amino acids. The V and J ends lost 3 bases and 4 bases respectively, with 14 bases between them. Per germline, CDR1 SGHRS and CDR2 YFSETQ. The CDR3 is CASSSGGTNGNTIYF. The CDR3 DNA is TGCGCCAGCAGCTCTGGGGGTACGAACGGAAACACCATATATTTT.

For the CDR3, the DNA is TGTGCCAGCAAATTCCTAGCGGGGGGACCTCGCAGCACAGATACGCAGTATTTT. Encoded protein: CASKFLAGGPRSTDTQYF. The chain carries TRBV6-2 or TRBV6-3 and TRBJ2-3; 11 nucleotides match TRBD2. V dropped 7 bases and J dropped 0; count of bases not matched to a gene: 12. Germline CDR1 and CDR2: MNHEY and SVGEGT. CDR3 length: 18 amino acids.